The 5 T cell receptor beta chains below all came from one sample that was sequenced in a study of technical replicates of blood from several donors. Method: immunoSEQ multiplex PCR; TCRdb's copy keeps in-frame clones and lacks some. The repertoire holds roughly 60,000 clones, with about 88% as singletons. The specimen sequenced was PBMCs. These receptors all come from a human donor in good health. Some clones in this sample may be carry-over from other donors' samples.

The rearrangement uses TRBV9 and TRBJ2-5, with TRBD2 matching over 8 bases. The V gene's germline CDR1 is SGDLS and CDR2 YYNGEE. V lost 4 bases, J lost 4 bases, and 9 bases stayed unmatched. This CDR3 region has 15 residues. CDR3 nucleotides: TGTGCCAGCAGCCCCCCCGGGAGGGGTATAGAGACCCAGTACTTC. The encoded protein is CASSPPGRGIETQYF.

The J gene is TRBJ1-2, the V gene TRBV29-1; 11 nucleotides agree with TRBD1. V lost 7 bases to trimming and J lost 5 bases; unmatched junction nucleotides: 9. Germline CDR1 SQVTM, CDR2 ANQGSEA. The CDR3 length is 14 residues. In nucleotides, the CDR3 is TGCAGCGGTCACCTGGGACAGGGGGGATATGGCTACACCTTC. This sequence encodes CSGHLGQGGYGYTF.

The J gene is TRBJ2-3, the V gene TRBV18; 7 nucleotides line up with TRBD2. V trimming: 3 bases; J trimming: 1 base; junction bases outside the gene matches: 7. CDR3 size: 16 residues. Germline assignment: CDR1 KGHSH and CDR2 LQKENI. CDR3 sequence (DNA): TGTGCCAGCTCACCCTCCCGGACTAGTCGCACAGATACGCAGTATTTT. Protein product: CASSPSRTSRTDTQYF.

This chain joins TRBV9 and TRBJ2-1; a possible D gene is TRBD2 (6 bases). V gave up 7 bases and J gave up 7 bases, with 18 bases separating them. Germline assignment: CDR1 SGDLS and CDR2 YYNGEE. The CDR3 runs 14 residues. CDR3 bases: TGTGCCAGCGGACGGGTAGCGGTGGGGAATGAGCAGTTCTTC. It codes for CASGRVAVGNEQFF.

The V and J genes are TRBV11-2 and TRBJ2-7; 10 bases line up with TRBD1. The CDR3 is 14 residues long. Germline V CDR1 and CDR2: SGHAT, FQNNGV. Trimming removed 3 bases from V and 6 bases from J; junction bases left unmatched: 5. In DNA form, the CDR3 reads TGTGCCAGCAGCTTTGGGACAGGGGTTTCCGAGCAGTACTTC. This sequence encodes CASSFGTGVSEQYF.